This T cell receptor beta chain appears in the sequencing data of a study of CD8+CD57+ T cells in acquired aplastic anemia. Overall study context: Healthy donors yielded roughly 9.9 million CD4+ cell reads on average. Broader study findings: Levels of CD8+ Simpson's diversity were not significantly distinct in patients versus controls.

Concerning this clonotype itself: The antigen remains unidentified.

The germline V gene has CDR1 MNHEY and CDR2 SMNVEV (reference sequence). Trimming removed 2 bases at V and 10 bases at J, with 15 bases between. The CDR3 has 14 amino acids. According to the study, genomic DNA was the template for TCR beta VDJ and CDR3 profiling. A single record per CDR3 protein comes from TCRdb applying MiXCR to the reads. The table has 100,000 to 120,000 distinct CDR3 sequences, 51% seen once. The receptor was isolated from a human donor in good health, serving as a control. Specimen: sorted CD4+, CD8+, or CD8+CD57+ T cells (not recorded which) from PBMCs. The chain recombines TRBV27 with TRBJ2-1, with D perhaps being TRBD1 or TRBD2 (6 bases each). CDR3 bases: TGTGCCAGCAGTTTAGATCCGGGGGCAGGAGAGCAGTTCTTC. The encoded protein is CASSLDPGAGEQFF.